These T cell receptor beta chains were read from a single sample in a study of blood T cells in healthy people across ages. MiXCR, run by TCRdb on the 5' RACE reads, gives a single entry per CDR3 protein. The sample lists around 800,000 distinct CDR3 sequences, roughly 46% occurring once. Input material: blood. These receptors originate from an older man in good health. The CDR3 runs from the conserved cysteine through the conserved F or W. The D gene is left open where the match is weak. Some rows mark clone size as missing; the rest say once, few, many or name a class of expanded clone.

size: few
J: TRBJ2-5
V: TRBV7-9
D: TRBD2
DNA: TGTGCCAGCAGCTTAGCGACCGGGACTAGGGACAATGAGCAGTACTTC
CDR3: CASSLATGTRDNEQYF

size: .
J: TRBJ1-2
V: TRBV28
D: TRBD1
DNA: TGTGCCAGCAGTGGACAGGGGACCTACTATGGCTACACCTTC
CDR3: CASSGQGTYYGYTF

size: few
J: TRBJ2-7
V: TRBV5-4
D: TRBD2
DNA: TGTGCCAGCAGCGCCGAAGGATTTACTAGCGGAGACAATGAGCAGTACTTC
CDR3: CASSAEGFTSGDNEQYF

size: many
J: TRBJ2-7
V: TRBV5-1
D: TRBD1
DNA: TGTGCCAGCAGCTTTGGACAGGGGGCGGACGAGCAGTACTTC
CDR3: CASSFGQGADEQYF

size: .
J: TRBJ2-1
V: TRBV7-2
D: TRBD2
DNA: TGTGCCAGCAGCTTAGGGGGTGGTCTAGCGGGAGGTTGGGGAAGGGATGAGCAGTTCTTC
CDR3: CASSLGGGLAGGWGRDEQFF

size: few
J: TRBJ2-1
V: TRBV7-9
D: TRBD2
DNA: TGTGCCAGCAGCTCCATAATCACTAGCGGGAGGAACCCCCTCTACAATGGGCAGTTCTTC
CDR3: CASSSIITSGRNPLYNGQFF

size: .
J: TRBJ2-2
V: TRBV11-3
D: .
DNA: TGTGCCAGCAGCTTTAGCCGGGGGGCCGGTGAGCTGTTTTTT
CDR3: CASSFSRGAGELFF

size: .
J: TRBJ2-1
V: TRBV4-2
D: TRBD2
DNA: TGTGCCAGCAGCCAAGAGGGGAGCGGGGCATACTACAATGAGCAGTTCTTC
CDR3: CASSQEGSGAYYNEQFF

size: .
J: TRBJ1-5
V: TRBV24-1
D: TRBD1
DNA: TGTGCCACCAGTGACGGGACAGGCAATCAGCCCCAGCATTTT
CDR3: CATSDGTGNQPQHF

size: .
J: TRBJ1-2
V: TRBV7-2
D: .
DNA: TGTGCCAGCAGCTTAGCAACCCGTAACTATGGCTACACCTTC
CDR3: CASSLATRNYGYTF